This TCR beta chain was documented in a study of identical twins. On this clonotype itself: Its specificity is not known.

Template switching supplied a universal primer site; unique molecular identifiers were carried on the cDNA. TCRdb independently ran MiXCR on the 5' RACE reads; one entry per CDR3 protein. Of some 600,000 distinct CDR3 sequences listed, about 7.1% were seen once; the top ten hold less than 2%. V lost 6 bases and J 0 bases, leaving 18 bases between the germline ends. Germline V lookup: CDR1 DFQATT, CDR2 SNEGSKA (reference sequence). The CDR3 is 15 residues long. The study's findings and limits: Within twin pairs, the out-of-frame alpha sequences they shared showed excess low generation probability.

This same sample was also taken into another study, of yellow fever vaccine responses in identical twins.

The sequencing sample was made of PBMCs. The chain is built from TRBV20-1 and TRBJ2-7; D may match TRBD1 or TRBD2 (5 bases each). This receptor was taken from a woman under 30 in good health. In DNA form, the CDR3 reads TGCAGTGCCCCAATTAGGTGGGGGAGCTCCTACGAGCAGTACGTC. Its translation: CSAPIRWGSSYEQYV.